Presented here are 24 T cell receptor beta chains from one specimen sequenced in a study of blood T cell repertoires in COVID-19. TCRdb's copy holds only in-frame clones and misses some; the assay was immunoSEQ multiplex PCR. The sample has approximately 300,000 clones, about 85% seen once; the top ten hold around 1.9%. The sequenced material came from PBMCs or T cells enriched from blood (not recorded which). All receptors come from a woman in her 30s who had been exposed to COVID-19.

V gene TRBV3-1 (or the pseudogene TRBV3-2) combines with J gene TRBJ1-4; perhaps TRBD1 as D (5 bases). V lost 1 base and J 13 bases, leaving 16 bases between the germline ends. Looked up from germline, CDR1 is LGHDT and CDR2 is YNNKEL (reference sequence). CDR3 size: 14 residues. CDR3 DNA sequence: TGTGCCAGCAGCCAAGGTCGGGGGGAGGTCGGACTGTTTTTT. It is translated as CASSQGRGEVGLFF.

CDR3 nucleotide sequence: TGTGCCAGCAGTTACGGGGCGGCCTCTGGAAACACCATATATTTT. This sequence encodes CASSYGAASGNTIYF. The rearrangement links TRBV6-5 to TRBJ1-3; possibly TRBD1 for D (5 bases). This CDR3 comprises 15 residues. V dropped 2 bases and J dropped 0 bases, with 8 bases sitting between them. Germline CDR1 reads MNHEY; CDR2 reads SVGAGI.

The chain carries TRBV7-9 and TRBJ2-1, with 8 bases identical to TRBD2. This CDR3 is built from 15 residues. V gave up 7 bases and J gave up 8 bases; unmatched junction bases: 13. CDR1 and CDR2 from the germline V gene are SEHNR and FQNEAQ (reference sequence). The CDR3 region has the DNA TGTGCCAGCACAGGAGGCGGGAGGCCGGCTGATGAGCAGTTCTTC. It encodes CASTGGGRPADEQFF. Together with reference TRBV7-9 and TRBJ2-1, the CDR3 gives the full variable domain: DTGVSQNPRHKITKRGQNVTFRCDPISEHNRLYWYRQTLGQGPEFLTYFQNEAQLEKSRLLSDRFSAERPKGSFSTLEIQRTEQGDSAMYLCASTGGGRPADEQFFGPGTRLTVL.

The genes are TRBV5-6 and TRBJ2-7; TRBD1 aligns across 11 bases. The CDR3 has 19 residues. With 4 bases clipped from V and 4 bases from J, the junction kept 19 bases outside the gene matches. From germline, CDR1 is SGHDT and CDR2 YYEEEE. CDR3 sequence: CASSQTRRGTGTGGYEQYF. The CDR3, as DNA: TGTGCCAGCAGCCAAACCCGAAGGGGGACCGGGACAGGGGGATACGAGCAGTACTTC.

The rearrangement joins TRBV21-1 to TRBJ2-2; the table calls TRBD2, which could not be checked here. TRBV21-1 is labeled a pseudogene. CDR3 length equals 17 residues. Written as DNA, the CDR3 is TGTGCCAGCAGCCCCCGACGGACTAGCGGGAACACCGGGGAGCTGTTTTTT. Its protein product is CASSPRRTSGNTGELFF.

Worth noting for this clone: Other DNA sequences of this sample code for an identical CDR3. The V call is TRBV2, the J call TRBJ1-5; no definite D call. Per germline, CDR1 SNHLY and CDR2 FYNNEI. Trimming took off 4 bases at V and 4 bases at J, with 8 bases between the two ends. The CDR3 contains 13 residues. The CDR3 sequence is CASSGGSNQPQHF. CDR3 bases: TGTGCCAGCAGTGGAGGATCTAATCAGCCCCAGCATTTT.

This sequence joins TRBV30 and TRBJ1-2, with 7 bases lining up with TRBD1. V trimming: 3 bases; J trimming: 4 bases; junction bases outside the gene matches: 14. In germline, CDR1 is GTSNPN, CDR2 SVGIG (reference sequence). CDR3 length: 16 amino acids. As DNA, the CDR3 is TGTGCCTGGAGCCGCCCCGGACAGGCTAGGGGCTATGGCTACACCTTC. Translation: CAWSRPGQARGYGYTF.

The rearrangement joins TRBV30 to TRBJ2-3; 9 nucleotides match TRBD2. The CDR3 is 15 amino acids. From germline, CDR1 is GTSNPN and CDR2 SVGIG (reference sequence). The junction had 4 bases not matched to a gene; V was cut back by 0 bases and J by 3 bases. In DNA form, the CDR3 reads TGTGCCTGGAGTGTAGCAAGCGGGAGGACAGATACGCAGTATTTT. Translating it yields CAWSVASGRTDTQYF. Full variable domain (rest looked up from reference TRBV30 and TRBJ2-3): SQTIHQWPATLVQPVGSPLSLECTVEGTSNPNLYWYRQAAGRGLQLLFYSVGIGQISSEVPQNLSASRPQDRQFILSSKKLLLSDSGFYLCAWSVASGRTDTQYFGPGTRLTVL.

This clone was picked up a small number of times. This chain connects TRBV5-4 to TRBJ2-2, with 10 bases that match TRBD1. Germline assignment: CDR1 SGHNT and CDR2 YYREEE (reference sequence). The CDR3 length is 16 residues. V lost 3 bases, J lost 7 bases, and 9 bases stayed unmatched. The CDR3 sequence: CASSSRDRGPGGELFF. The CDR3, as DNA: TGTGCCAGCAGCTCCCGGGACAGGGGTCCGGGCGGGGAGCTGTTTTTT.

Ten or more counts support this clone. The genes are TRBV10-1 and TRBJ1-2, with D possibly TRBD1 on 6 matching bases. V dropped 2 bases and J dropped 4 bases, with 8 bases sitting between them. The V gene's germline CDR1 is WNHNN and CDR2 SYGVQD (reference sequence). The CDR3 sequence is 13 residues long. The CDR3 DNA is TGCGCCAGCAGTGAGGACAGGTCCTATGGCTACACCTTC. Translated: CASSEDRSYGYTF.

The chain recombines TRBV28 with TRBJ2-5, with TRBD1 as a possible D gene (6 bases). This CDR3 region has 16 residues. V was shortened by 5 bases and J by 4 bases, with 20 bases between the two germline ends. The germline gives CDR1 MDHEN, CDR2 SYDVKM. CDR3 coding DNA: TGTGCCAGCAGTCCAGATCCAGGGGTTTTCCGAGAGACCCAGTACTTC. It encodes CASSPDPGVFRETQYF.

This chain links TRBV4-3 with TRBJ1-5, with unresolved D. Trimming took off 1 base at V and 3 bases at J, with 10 bases between the two ends. Germline assignment: CDR1 LGHNA and CDR2 YSLEER. The CDR3 is 15 amino acids. CDR3: CASSQGRGINQPQHF. The CDR3 DNA reads as TGCGCCAGCAGCCAAGGGCGAGGGATCAATCAGCCCCAGCATTTT.

This sequence joins TRBV5-1 and TRBJ1-2; 8 bases map to TRBD1. Germline CDR1 is SGHRS and CDR2 is YFSETQ. V lost 4 bases and J lost 5; bases outside the gene matches: 7. This CDR3 is built from 14 residues. In nucleotides, the CDR3 is TGCGCCAGCAGCCCACCGGACAGGGTGTATGGCTACACCTTC. Translation: CASSPPDRVYGYTF.

The chain is built from TRBV3-1 (or the pseudogene TRBV3-2) and TRBJ1-2; no firm D call. Germline CDR1 LGHDT, CDR2 YNNKEL (reference sequence). This CDR3 comprises 12 residues. V gave up 8 bases and J gave up 8 bases, with 15 bases separating them. The chain's CDR3 is CASESEFGGYTF. CDR3 sequence (DNA): TGTGCCAGCGAGTCGGAGTTCGGGGGCTACACCTTC.

This sequence joins TRBV30 and TRBJ2-2; 7 bases match TRBD1. Trimming at V came to 4 bases and at J to 7 bases, leaving 6 bases not matched to a gene. This CDR3 comprises 13 residues. Germline loops: CDR1 GTSNPN, CDR2 SVGIG (reference sequence). CDR3 in amino acids: CAWKIQGFGELFF. The CDR3 nucleotides read TGTGCCTGGAAAATACAGGGGTTCGGGGAGCTGTTTTTT.

The chain couples TRBV30 to TRBJ2-7; 8 bases are a match to TRBD1. With 0 bases clipped from V and 2 bases from J, the junction kept 6 bases outside the gene matches. CDR1 is GTSNPN and CDR2 is SVGIG in the germline V gene (reference sequence). This CDR3 region has 15 residues. CDR3 in amino acids: CAWSVGQGMTYEQYF. For the CDR3, the DNA is TGTGCCTGGAGTGTAGGACAGGGAATGACCTACGAGCAGTACTTC.

This chain joins TRBV6-5 and TRBJ1-5; 9 bases fit TRBD1. There are 13 residues in the CDR3. Germline V gene data show CDR1 as MNHEY and CDR2 as SVGAGI. The ends lost 8 bases at V and 6 bases at J; junction bases unmatched: 5. The CDR3 nucleotides are TGTGCCAGCGGGGACAGGGAAAGTCAGCCCCAGCATTTT. It codes for CASGDRESQPQHF.

The chain employs TRBV2 and TRBJ2-3; 9 bases agree with TRBD2. V dropped 6 bases and J dropped 4; count of bases not matched to a gene: 5. Germline V gives CDR1 SNHLY, CDR2 FYNNEI. The CDR3 loop spans 14 amino acids. As DNA, the CDR3 is TGTGCCAGCAGACGAGCGGGAGGACCAGATACGCAGTATTTT. It translates to CASRRAGGPDTQYF. The whole variable domain, remainder taken from reference TRBV2 and TRBJ2-3, is EPEVTQTPSHQVTQMGQEVILRCVPISNHLYFYWYRQILGQKVEFLVSFYNNEISEKSEIFDDQFSVERPDGSNFTLKIRSTKLEDSAMYFCASRRAGGPDTQYFGPGTRLTVL.

The CDR3 loop is CASSFSLAQETQYF. The CDR3 coding sequence is TGTGCCAGCAGCTTTAGCCTGGCCCAAGAGACCCAGTACTTC. The chain has TRBV7-2 and TRBJ2-5; D is undetermined. Germline values: CDR1 SGHTA, CDR2 FQGNSA. V was pared by 3 bases and J by 1 base, with 9 bases between. This CDR3 region has 14 residues.

The chain carries TRBV10-3 and TRBJ2-7, with TRBD1 matching 7 bases. Per the germline V gene, CDR1 is ENHRY and CDR2 is SYGVKD. The CDR3 runs to 16 residues. The trim removed 2 bases at V and 1 base at J, leaving 8 bases unmatched. CDR3 in amino acids: CAISELLDRESYEQYF. In DNA form, the CDR3 reads TGTGCCATCAGTGAGCTACTAGACAGGGAGTCCTACGAGCAGTACTTC.

V and J are TRBV28 and TRBJ1-4, with TRBD1 matching over 9 bases. The CDR3 runs 15 residues. With 5 bases clipped from V and 6 bases from J, the junction kept 7 bases outside the gene matches. CDR1 and CDR2 from the germline V gene are MDHEN and SYDVKM. CDR3 loop: CASSVTGTGHEKLFF. The CDR3 DNA follows: TGTGCCAGCAGTGTCACCGGGACAGGGCATGAAAAACTGTTTTTT.

The V and J genes are TRBV3-1 (or the pseudogene TRBV3-2) and TRBJ1-1, with TRBD1 as a possible D gene (6 bases). CDR1 and CDR2 from the germline V gene are LGHDT and YNNKEL (reference sequence). This CDR3 spans 14 amino acids. V dropped 3 bases and J dropped 4 bases, with 12 bases sitting between them. CDR3: CASSHNTGTTEAFF. The CDR3 DNA reads TGTGCCAGCAGCCATAACACAGGGACCACTGAAGCTTTCTTT.

As for this clone: Other DNA sequences within the sample encode an identical CDR3. The J gene is TRBJ2-5, the V gene TRBV28, with D unresolved. The CDR3 totals 11 residues. V lost 3 bases and J lost 5, with 4 bases in between. Germline V gives CDR1 MDHEN, CDR2 SYDVKM. The CDR3 reads CASSLQETQYF. The CDR3 region has the DNA TGTGCCAGCAGTTTGCAGGAGACCCAGTACTTC.

The chain is built from TRBV11-2 and TRBJ1-6; the D gene is possibly TRBD1 (5 bases). V lost 5 bases, J lost 5 bases, and 10 bases lay in between. CDR1 and CDR2 from the germline V gene are SGHAT and FQNNGV. This CDR3 spans 14 amino acids. The CDR3 DNA sequence: TGTGCCAGCAGCCGCAAGGGGAATAATTCACCCCTCCACTTT. This gives the protein CASSRKGNNSPLHF.